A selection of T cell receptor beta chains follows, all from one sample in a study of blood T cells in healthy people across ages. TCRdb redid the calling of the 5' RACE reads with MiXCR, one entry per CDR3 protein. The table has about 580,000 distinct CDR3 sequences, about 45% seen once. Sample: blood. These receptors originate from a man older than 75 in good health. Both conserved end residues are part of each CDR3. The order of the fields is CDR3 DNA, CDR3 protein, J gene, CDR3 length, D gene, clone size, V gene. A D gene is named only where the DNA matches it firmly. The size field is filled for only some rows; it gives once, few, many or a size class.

TGTGCCAGCAGCCCACAGACAGGGATCACAGATACGCAGTATTTT	CASSPQTGITDTQYF	TRBJ2-3	15	TRBD1	few	TRBV7-2
TGTGCCAGCAGTTACTCCCGCTCGTTGAGGGGCTACACCTTC	CASSYSRSLRGYTF	TRBJ1-2	14	NA	few	TRBV6-2/TRBV6-3
TGTGCCAGCAGCTTACGGGCAGGGACAGATACGCAGTATTTT	CASSLRAGTDTQYF	TRBJ2-3	14	NA	many	TRBV7-2
TGTGCCTGGAGTGTGACTAGCTTCGATGAGCAGTTCTTC	CAWSVTSFDEQFF	TRBJ2-1	13	TRBD2	NA	TRBV30
TGTGCCAGCAGTTACCTCAGGTTGGGAACCACCTACGAGCAGTACTTC	CASSYLRLGTTYEQYF	TRBJ2-7	16	NA	few	TRBV6-6
TGTGCCAGCAGCGGGGGTATTAATGAAAAACTGTTTTTT	CASSGGINEKLFF	TRBJ1-4	13	NA	NA	TRBV7-2
TGTGCCAGCAGTGCCGGGGCAGGTTCGGGCTACACCTTC	CASSAGAGSGYTF	TRBJ1-2	13	NA	NA	TRBV6-6
TGTGCCAGCACCCCGGGTAGCGGAGCCTCCTACAATGAGCAGTTCTTC	CASTPGSGASYNEQFF	TRBJ2-1	16	NA	many	TRBV6-5
TGCAGTGCTAAGCGGGGGGGCGGGAGCGGTGAGCAGTTCTTC	CSAKRGGGSGEQFF	TRBJ2-1	14	TRBD2	NA	TRBV20-1
TGTGCCAGCAGCCCGGATGCATATGAGCAGTTCTTC	CASSPDAYEQFF	TRBJ2-1	12	NA	NA	TRBV5-1
TGTGCCAGCAGACAGACGACAGGGGGCGGCTACACCTTC	CASRQTTGGGYTF	TRBJ1-2	13	TRBD1	few	TRBV3-1
TGTGCCAGCAGCTTAGATCGGGGCGGGGAGCAGTACTTC	CASSLDRGGEQYF	TRBJ2-5	13	NA	NA	TRBV11-3
TGTGCCACCAGCAGAGGGTCATCGGGAGGGGCGTACGAGCAGTACTTC	CATSRGSSGGAYEQYF	TRBJ2-7	16	TRBD2	NA	TRBV15
TGCGCCAGCAGCCATCCGACTAGCGGGGGGCACAATGAGCAGTTCTTC	CASSHPTSGGHNEQFF	TRBJ2-1	16	TRBD2	few	TRBV4-3
TGCGCCAGCAGCCTAACGGGGGTGACAGAGACCCAGTACTTC	CASSLTGVTETQYF	TRBJ2-5	14	NA	NA	TRBV4-1
TGTGCCAGCAGTCCCTCTGGGCGACGAGAGACCCGGTACTTC	CASSPSGRRETRYF	TRBJ2-7	14	NA	NA	TRBV7-2
TGCGCCAGCAATACGGGGGGAGCGGAAGAGACCCAGTACTTC	CASNTGGAEETQYF	TRBJ2-5	14	TRBD2	NA	TRBV5-1
TGCAGCGTTGGTGAGCAGTTCTTC	CSVGEQFF	TRBJ2-1	8	NA	NA	TRBV29-1
TGTGCCAGCAGCCCGACCGGGACTAGCGGGGGCAATGAGCAGTTCTTC	CASSPTGTSGGNEQFF	TRBJ2-1	16	TRBD2	NA	TRBV7-2